These 21 T cell receptor beta chains were all obtained from the same sample, sequenced in a study of technical replicates of blood from a few donors. Produced via immunoSEQ multiplex PCR; TCRdb's table is partial and in-frame only. The table records under 90,000 clones, roughly 93% of them present only once. Material: T cells isolated from PBMCs. Every receptor here comes from a human donor in good health.

The chain uses TRBV2 and TRBJ2-7; TRBD2 matches at 12 bases. V lost 6 bases, J lost 6 bases, and 9 bases stayed unmatched. The CDR3 runs to 15 residues. From germline, CDR1 is SNHLY and CDR2 FYNNEI. CDR3: CASSRTSGEAPEQYF. Written as DNA, the CDR3 is TGTGCCAGCAGCCGGACTAGCGGGGAAGCACCCGAGCAGTACTTC.

The rearrangement uses TRBV11-1 and TRBJ2-3; 9 nucleotides agree with TRBD1. The CDR3 covers 13 residues. Germline loops: CDR1 SGHAT, CDR2 FQDESV (reference sequence). Trimming took 5 bases from V and 10 from J; bases not matched to a gene: 7. The CDR3 is CASSLGRDRAQYF. CDR3 nucleotides: TGTGCCAGCAGCCTTGGTCGGGACAGGGCGCAGTATTTT.

This chain connects TRBV2 to TRBJ1-1; 9 nucleotides line up with TRBD1. Germline CDR1 reads SNHLY; CDR2 reads FYNNEI. V dropped 7 bases and J dropped 4; count of bases not matched to a gene: 10. The CDR3 loop spans 15 amino acids. This chain's CDR3 is CASNPTGGGGTEAFF. The CDR3 nucleotides read TGTGCCAGCAACCCGACAGGGGGTGGTGGCACTGAAGCTTTCTTT.

The V gene is TRBV13, the J gene TRBJ2-1; D may be TRBD1 (5 bases). Trimming took 5 bases from V and 0 from J, leaving 11 bases between them. Germline CDR1 and CDR2: PRHDT and FYEKMQ (reference sequence). The CDR3 is 15 amino acids. Written as DNA, the CDR3 is TGTGCCAGCAGCACCCAGGGAAGCTCCTACAATGAGCAGTTCTTC. This encodes CASSTQGSSYNEQFF.

This clone was detected a few times. The J gene is TRBJ1-2, the V gene TRBV7-6, with D hard to call. V was cut by 1 base and J by 7 bases, with 16 bases left in between. The length of the CDR3 is 15 residues. The germline V gene has CDR1 SGHVS and CDR2 FNYEAQ. CDR3 in DNA: TGTGCCAGCAGCTTAGAAGGAGAGGGTCCATCTGGCTACACCTTC. Its protein is CASSLEGEGPSGYTF.

This chain uses TRBV19 with TRBJ1-4; TRBD1 is a possible D gene (6 bases). The V end was cut by 4 bases, the J end by 4 bases, with 13 bases between. The CDR3 length is 15 residues. Germline V gene data show CDR1 as LNHDA and CDR2 as SQIVND (reference sequence). DNA for the CDR3: TGTGCCAGTAGTACCGGGACAATAAGTAATGAAAAACTGTTTTTT. This codes for CASSTGTISNEKLFF. Full variable domain (missing parts from reference TRBV19 and TRBJ1-4): DGGITQSPKYLFRKEGQNVTLSCEQNLNHDAMYWYRQDPGQGLRLIYYSQIVNDFQKGDIAEGYSVSREKKESFPLTVTSAQKNPTAFYLCASSTGTISNEKLFFGSGTQLSVL.

The chain uses TRBV19 and TRBJ1-1, with D tentatively TRBD1 (5 bases). This CDR3 region has 17 residues. Germline-derived CDR1 and CDR2 are LNHDA and SQIVND (reference sequence). The germline V and J ends were trimmed by 6 bases and 2 bases, with 22 bases remaining between them. Here the CDR3 reads CASRFEGGDPFNTEAFF. CDR3 DNA: TGTGCCAGTAGATTCGAGGGAGGGGACCCATTCAACACTGAAGCTTTCTTT.

The V and J genes are TRBV27 and TRBJ1-1; D is ambiguous. Germline V gives CDR1 MNHEY, CDR2 SMNVEV (reference sequence). CDR3 length: 13 amino acids. V lost 3 bases to trimming and J lost 1 base, with 6 bases between them. Here the CDR3 reads CASSLWANTEAFF. CDR3 DNA: TGTGCCAGCAGTTTGTGGGCGAACACTGAAGCTTTCTTT.

V usage is TRBV10-2 and J usage is TRBJ1-1, with a possible D match to TRBD1 (5 bases). The CDR3 runs to 13 residues. Germline assignment: CDR1 WSHSY and CDR2 SAAADI. V was trimmed by 7 bases and J by 0 bases, leaving 9 bases between them. The CDR3: CASIRGLNTEAFF. The CDR3 DNA reads TGCGCCAGCATTCGGGGGTTGAACACTGAAGCTTTCTTT.

This CDR3 is CASSLESPEAFF. Here the CDR3 DNA reads TGTGCCAGCAGCTTAGAGAGTCCTGAAGCTTTCTTT. The gene calls are TRBV7-9 and TRBJ1-1, with D hard to call. V was clipped by 1 base and J by 6 bases, with 6 bases between them. Germline CDR1 reads SEHNR; CDR2 reads FQNEAQ (reference sequence). The CDR3 loop spans 12 amino acids.

This sequence joins TRBV2 and TRBJ2-3, with a tentative D call TRBD1 (6 bases). CDR3 length equals 16 residues. Germline assignment: CDR1 SNHLY and CDR2 FYNNEI. The ends were cut back, 6 bases at V and 7 bases at J, with 23 bases in the middle. The CDR3 spells CASRWVGRGTSNTQYF. CDR3 in DNA: TGTGCCAGCAGATGGGTGGGCAGGGGAACGAGTAATACGCAGTATTTT.

The rearrangement joins TRBV2 to TRBJ2-3, with 8 bases identical to TRBD2. V shed 7 bases and J 4 bases; nucleotides not matched to a gene: 10. CDR1 and CDR2 (germline): SNHLY, FYNNEI. The CDR3 has 15 residues. The CDR3 region is CASKQGSGGADTQYF. The CDR3 coding sequence is TGTGCCAGCAAACAAGGCAGCGGGGGAGCAGATACGCAGTATTTT.

The chain recombines TRBV9 with TRBJ1-2; no clear D gene. Germline CDR1 and CDR2: SGDLS and YYNGEE. V was clipped by 1 base and J by 8 bases, with 9 bases between them. The CDR3 extends over 12 amino acids. CDR3 sequence: CASSVSGWGYTF. The DNA of the CDR3 is TGTGCCAGCAGCGTATCCGGGTGGGGCTACACCTTC.

This clone was observed a handful of times. The chain is built from TRBV19 and TRBJ1-1, with D hard to call. Germline CDR1 is LNHDA and CDR2 is SQIVND (reference sequence). The CDR3 has 13 amino acids. V dropped 6 bases and J dropped 4 bases, with 12 bases sitting between them. This CDR3 reads CASSLQRGTEAFF. The CDR3 region has the DNA TGTGCCAGTAGCCTACAGCGGGGCACTGAAGCTTTCTTT.

The gene calls are TRBV18 and TRBJ2-3; no clear D. Germline V gives CDR1 KGHSH, CDR2 LQKENI. Trimming left V 4 bases short and J 4 bases short, with 12 bases between. This CDR3 spans 14 amino acids. CDR3 coding DNA: TGTGCCAGCTCACGCTTAGGTGACTCAGATACGCAGTATTTT. Translating gives CASSRLGDSDTQYF. Full variable domain (outside the CDR3, taken from reference TRBV18 and TRBJ2-3): NAGVMQNPRHLVRRRGQEARLRCSPMKGHSHVYWYRQLPEEGLKFMVYLQKENIIDESGMPKERFSAEFPKEGPSILRIQQVVRGDSAAYFCASSRLGDSDTQYFGPGTRLTVL.

V and J are TRBV6-5 and TRBJ1-2, with TRBD1 identical over 10 bases. The CDR3 is made up of 13 amino acids. With 6 bases clipped from V and 7 bases from J, the junction kept 5 bases outside the gene matches. Germline V CDR1 and CDR2: MNHEY, SVGAGI. CDR3 sequence reads: CASSDRGLSGYTF. Here the CDR3 DNA reads TGTGCCAGCAGCGACAGGGGGCTGAGTGGCTACACCTTC.

J is TRBJ2-7 and V is TRBV28; D is possibly TRBD1 (6 bases). The germline V gene has CDR1 MDHEN and CDR2 SYDVKM. This CDR3 is 14 amino acids long. The V end was cut by 7 bases, the J end by 0 bases, with 13 bases between. The CDR3 here is CASIPGHNSYEQYF. The CDR3 DNA reads TGTGCCAGCATTCCGGGACATAACTCCTACGAGCAGTACTTC.

This chain joins TRBV4-2 and TRBJ2-1; 7 positions match TRBD2. Trimming at V came to 0 bases and at J to 2 bases, leaving 10 bases not matched to a gene. Germline V gene sequence: CDR1 LGHNA, CDR2 YNFKEQ. This CDR3 is built from 18 residues. CDR3 DNA sequence: TGTGCCAGCAGCCAAGATATGAGGCGGGAGTCCCCCTACAATGAGCAGTTCTTC. This translates into CASSQDMRRESPYNEQFF.

The chain joins TRBV6-5 to TRBJ2-5; 8 positions match TRBD2. CDR1 MNHEY and CDR2 SVGAGI come from the germline V gene. Trimming at V came to 0 bases and at J to 7 bases, leaving 10 bases not matched to a gene. CDR3 length: 16 amino acids. The CDR3 loop is CASSYSLLGGAGTQYF. The CDR3 nucleotides are TGTGCCAGCAGTTACTCGCTCCTCGGGGGGGCCGGGACCCAGTACTTC.

The genes are TRBV15 and TRBJ2-5; 9 bases are a match to TRBD1. The junction had 9 bases not matched to a gene; V was cut back by 5 bases and J by 5 bases. Germline V gene sequence: CDR1 LNHNV, CDR2 YYDKDF (reference sequence). The CDR3 has 15 residues. This CDR3 reads CATSFGTGRGETQYF. The CDR3 DNA follows: TGTGCCACCAGCTTCGGGACAGGGAGAGGTGAGACCCAGTACTTC.

The chain carries TRBV6-1 and TRBJ2-5, with D possibly matching TRBD2 (5 bases). Trimming cost V 6 bases and J 5 bases, with 10 bases left between them. The CDR3 is 12 amino acids. The germline V gene has CDR1 MNHNS and CDR2 SASEGT. In DNA form, the CDR3 reads TGTGCCAGCAGCCCAACGGGGGAGACCCAGTACTTC. It is translated as CASSPTGETQYF.